A single sample gave rise to the 10 T cell receptor beta chains below, sequenced in a study of blood T cell repertoires in COVID-19. Sequencing was performed with immunoSEQ multiplex PCR; in TCRdb, only in-frame clones are kept and a portion is missing. The table lists about 99,000 clones, almost 90% of them singletons. The sequencing sample was made of peripheral blood. These receptors originate from a middle-aged man with COVID-19, enrolled during active disease.

This sequence joins TRBV5-5 and TRBJ1-2; D remains unclear. CDR3 length equals 14 residues. V shed 0 bases and J shed 2 bases, with 8 bases lying between them. Per the germline V gene, CDR1 is SGHKS and CDR2 is YYEKEE (reference sequence). CDR3 sequence reads: CASSLAGRNYGYTF. DNA for the CDR3: TGTGCCAGCAGCTTGGCTGGGAGAAACTATGGCTACACCTTC.

This chain connects TRBV4-1 to TRBJ1-3; maybe TRBD1 (6 bases). The CDR3 is 16 amino acids. Trimming took off 4 bases at V and 0 bases at J, with 13 bases between the two ends. Looked up from germline, CDR1 is MGHRA and CDR2 is YSYEKL. In nucleotides, the CDR3 is TGCGCCAGCAGCCGCCGGGACATTAGCTCTGGAAACACCATATATTTT. It encodes CASSRRDISSGNTIYF.

The gene calls are TRBV7-2 and TRBJ1-2, with D unresolved. V shed 3 bases and J shed 5 bases, with 16 bases lying between them. The CDR3 runs 15 residues. The V gene's germline CDR1 is SGHTA and CDR2 FQGNSA. The CDR3 bases are TGTGCCAGCAGCTTTCCCTTATCGGGAGAGTATGGCTACACCTTC. It specifies CASSFPLSGEYGYTF.

The rearrangement uses TRBV25-1 and TRBJ1-1; D might be TRBD1 (5 bases). With 3 bases removed from V and 3 bases from J, the gap between germline ends came to 14 bases. CDR1 is MGHDK and CDR2 is SYGVNS in the germline V gene. This CDR3 is built from 15 residues. The CDR3 nucleotides are TGTGCCAGCAGTGACCCCCTGGGGGGGGACACTGAAGCTTTCTTT. This codes for CASSDPLGGDTEAFF.

CDR3 region: CASSLRGADTGELFF. CDR3 sequence (DNA): TGTGCCAGCAGCTTAAGGGGAGCGGACACCGGGGAGCTGTTTTTT. The J gene is TRBJ2-2, the V gene TRBV7-3, with D possibly TRBD2 on 5 matching bases. V gave up 1 base and J gave up 3 bases, with 9 bases separating them. Germline CDR1 is SGHTA and CDR2 is FQGTGA. CDR3 length: 15 amino acids.

The gene calls are TRBV7-2 and TRBJ1-1, with D uncertain. From germline, CDR1 is SGHTA and CDR2 FQGNSA. The CDR3 loop spans 16 amino acids. Trimming stripped 2 bases from V and 0 bases from J, with 13 bases between. CDR3 DNA: TGTGCCAGCAGCTTAAATGGGCCGTTCCTGAACACTGAAGCTTTCTTT. Its protein is CASSLNGPFLNTEAFF.

The chain carries TRBV2 and TRBJ2-7; unclear D gene. This CDR3 region has 13 residues. CDR1 is SNHLY and CDR2 is FYNNEI in the germline V gene. V was cut by 7 bases and J by 0 bases, with 10 bases left in between. The CDR3 region is CASKIASSYEQYF. For the CDR3, the DNA is TGTGCCAGCAAGATCGCGAGCTCCTACGAGCAGTACTTC. The complete variable domain, with remaining parts taken from reference TRBV2 and TRBJ2-7, reads EPEVTQTPSHQVTQMGQEVILRCVPISNHLYFYWYRQILGQKVEFLVSFYNNEISEKSEIFDDQFSVERPDGSNFTLKIRSTKLEDSAMYFCASKIASSYEQYFGPGTRLTVT.

The chain is built from TRBV18 and TRBJ2-3; the match to TRBD1 covers 7 bases. This CDR3 has 18 amino acids. Germline-derived CDR1 and CDR2 are KGHSH and LQKENI. V shed 3 bases, J shed 0 bases, and the junction held 12 bases outside the gene matches. The chain's CDR3 is CASSPLTGMGRSTDTQYF. Written as DNA, the CDR3 is TGTGCCAGCTCACCTCTGACAGGGATGGGTAGGAGCACAGATACGCAGTATTTT.

The V call is TRBV24-1, the J call TRBJ1-5; 7 positions match TRBD1. The CDR3 extends over 16 amino acids. The germline V gene has CDR1 KGHDR and CDR2 SFDVKD. V shed 5 bases, J shed 2 bases, and the junction held 8 bases outside the gene matches. The CDR3 DNA follows: TGTGCCACCAGTGGTGGAACCGGGACAGGCAATCAGCCCCAGCATTTT. It yields the protein CATSGGTGTGNQPQHF.

This clone was found once. V and J are TRBV28 and TRBJ2-7; no definite D call. This CDR3 comprises 12 residues. Germline CDR1 reads MDHEN; CDR2 reads SYDVKM. The V end was cut by 0 bases, the J end by 11 bases, with 11 bases between. The CDR3 here is CASSLWANRKYF. In DNA, the CDR3 is TGTGCCAGCAGTTTATGGGCGAACAGAAAGTACTTC.